The 27 T cell receptor beta chains below come from one sample, sequenced in a study of cytomegalovirus exposure and HLA in healthy donors. Vbeta (60) and Jbeta (13) primers were used in the PCR. Generated by immunoSEQ multiplex PCR, the TCRdb table keeps only in-frame clones and is missing some. The sample carries approximately 140,000 clones, about 79% recorded once. Sequenced sample: PBMCs. These receptors were taken from a man aged 40-55 years in good health and CMV-seropositive.

J is TRBJ2-1 and V is TRBV7-9; TRBD1 matches 11 bases. CDR3 length: 15 amino acids. The V gene's germline CDR1 is SEHNR and CDR2 FQNEAQ (reference sequence). V lost 5 bases to trimming and J lost 7 bases; unmatched junction nucleotides: 7. CDR3 loop: CASSKTGTGGNEQFF. CDR3 sequence (DNA): TGTGCCAGCAGCAAGACCGGGACAGGGGGAAATGAGCAGTTCTTC.

The J gene is TRBJ1-5, the V gene TRBV19; a possible D gene is TRBD1 (5 bases). The V and J ends lost 7 bases and 4 bases respectively, with 17 bases between them. The CDR3 runs 15 residues. Per the germline V gene, CDR1 is LNHDA and CDR2 is SQIVND (reference sequence). In nucleotides, the CDR3 is TGTGCCAGTAATGGCGGACACCGACGGAATCAGCCCCAGCATTTT. It codes for CASNGGHRRNQPQHF.

This chain links TRBV30 with TRBJ2-1, with D perhaps matching TRBD1 (5 bases). Trimming shortened V by 3 bases and J by 6 bases, and 15 bases separated the two germline ends. This CDR3 has 14 residues. CDR1 and CDR2 from the germline V gene are GTSNPN and SVGIG (reference sequence). The CDR3 DNA is TGTGCCTGGAGCCCAGGGATGCCTACCAATGAGCAGTTCTTC. Protein product: CAWSPGMPTNEQFF.

The chain joins TRBV4-3 to TRBJ1-2, with D perhaps matching TRBD1 (6 bases). The CDR3 spans 17 residues. Looked up from germline, CDR1 is LGHNA and CDR2 is YSLEER. V lost 1 base, J lost 6 bases, and 21 bases lay in between. The chain's CDR3 is CASSQGTLLGRGNGYTF. CDR3 sequence (DNA): TGCGCCAGCAGCCAAGGGACACTTCTGGGGAGGGGGAATGGCTACACCTTC.

The rearrangement joins TRBV27 to TRBJ2-2; D might be TRBD1 (7 bases). There are 17 residues in the CDR3. Trimming stripped 5 bases from V and 6 bases from J, with 22 bases between. Germline-derived CDR1 and CDR2 are MNHEY and SMNVEV (reference sequence). This CDR3 reads CASSTYQGGVGPGELFF. The CDR3 region has the DNA TGTGCCAGCAGTACTTATCAGGGGGGTGTAGGTCCCGGGGAGCTGTTTTTT.

The V gene is TRBV5-1, the J gene TRBJ2-1; 8 bases map to TRBD1. There are 15 residues in the CDR3. Per germline, CDR1 SGHRS and CDR2 YFSETQ. The junction had 4 bases not matched to a gene; V was cut back by 0 bases and J by 5 bases. This CDR3 is CASSLEGQGHNEQFF. CDR3 coding DNA: TGCGCCAGCAGCTTGGAAGGACAGGGTCACAATGAGCAGTTCTTC.

CDR3 DNA: TGTGCCAGCAGGGGCTCATACACTGAAGCTTTCTTT. Protein sequence: CASRGSYTEAFF. The V and J genes are TRBV28 and TRBJ1-1; D not certain. Germline assignment: CDR1 MDHEN and CDR2 SYDVKM. The CDR3 spans 12 residues. Trimming removed 6 bases from V and 3 bases from J, with 8 bases in between.

The chain has TRBV5-6 and TRBJ2-5; perhaps TRBD2 as D (6 bases). Between the trimmed V and J ends, which lost 5 bases and 0 bases, there was a span of 8 bases. CDR1 is SGHDT and CDR2 is YYEEEE in the germline V gene. This CDR3 has 13 amino acids. This chain's CDR3 is CASSLADQETQYF. The CDR3 DNA reads TGTGCCAGCAGTTTAGCGGACCAAGAGACCCAGTACTTC.

The V gene is TRBV11-3, the J gene TRBJ2-5; D is perhaps TRBD2 (6 bases). This CDR3 comprises 16 residues. The V gene's germline CDR1 is SGHNT and CDR2 YENEEA. The V gene lost 1 base and the J gene lost 3 bases, with 15 bases spanning the gap. CDR3 nucleotide sequence: TGTGCCAGCAGCTTAGGGGCGGTGGCGGGGAAAGAGACCCAGTACTTC. Residues: CASSLGAVAGKETQYF.

The V gene is TRBV4-1, the J gene TRBJ2-7; 10 bases match TRBD2. There are 16 residues in the CDR3. Germline CDR1 reads MGHRA; CDR2 reads YSYEKL. Trimming took 0 bases from V and 3 from J; bases not matched to a gene: 5. The CDR3 DNA reads TGCGCCAGCAGCCAAGATAGATTAGCGGGGGGCTACGAGCAGTACTTC. Residues: CASSQDRLAGGYEQYF.

J is TRBJ1-1 and V is TRBV10-3; D remains unclear. The CDR3 covers 12 residues. Trimming removed 0 bases from V and 6 bases from J, with 5 bases in between. Germline CDR1 is ENHRY and CDR2 is SYGVKD. CDR3 protein: CAISESRAEAFF. The CDR3 coding sequence is TGTGCCATCAGTGAGTCGAGGGCTGAAGCTTTCTTT.

The V gene is TRBV7-9, the J gene TRBJ2-1, with a possible D match to TRBD2 (5 bases). The V end lost 5 bases, the J end lost 2 bases, and 10 bases lay between the germline ends. Germline V gene lookup returns CDR1 SEHNR and CDR2 FQNEAQ (reference sequence). This CDR3 spans 14 amino acids. This chain's CDR3 is CASSLSGTYNEQFF. The CDR3, as DNA: TGTGCCAGCAGCCTAAGCGGTACCTACAATGAGCAGTTCTTC.

This clone was recorded a few times. The chain combines TRBV10-1 with TRBJ2-1; 9 bases match TRBD1. The trim removed 6 bases at V and 4 bases at J, leaving 7 bases unmatched. Germline V lookup: CDR1 WNHNN, CDR2 SYGVQD (reference sequence). This CDR3 has 15 amino acids. CDR3 sequence (DNA): TGCGCCAGCAGGACTAGGACAGGGGTTTACAATGAGCAGTTCTTC. It codes for CASRTRTGVYNEQFF.

This chain connects TRBV5-1 to TRBJ2-5, with 9 bases fitting TRBD1. Germline loops: CDR1 SGHRS, CDR2 YFSETQ. CDR3 length: 14 residues. The ends lost 5 bases at V and 2 bases at J; junction bases unmatched: 4. The CDR3 coding sequence is TGCGCCAGCAGGGCCGGGACAGGGCAAGAGACCCAGTACTTC. As protein: CASRAGTGQETQYF. Supplemented by reference TRBV5-1 and TRBJ2-5, the full variable domain reads KAGVTQTPRYLIKTRGQQVTLSCSPISGHRSVSWYQQTPGQGLQFLFEYFSETQRNKGNFPGRFSGRQFSNSRSEMNVSTLELGDSALYLCASRAGTGQETQYFGPGTRLLVL.

This clone was observed a few times. V usage is TRBV9 and J usage is TRBJ2-2; the D is unclear. Germline-derived CDR1 and CDR2 are SGDLS and YYNGEE. Trimming stripped 0 bases from V and 4 bases from J, with 7 bases between. This CDR3 comprises 14 residues. The CDR3 sequence: CASSVAPRTGELFF. For the CDR3, the DNA is TGTGCCAGCAGCGTAGCCCCCCGCACCGGGGAGCTGTTTTTT.

This chain connects TRBV4-1 to TRBJ1-1, with D possibly matching TRBD1 (5 bases). This CDR3 is 15 amino acids long. V lost 4 bases and J lost 7, with 19 bases in between. Germline V gene lookup returns CDR1 MGHRA and CDR2 YSYEKL. CDR3 bases: TGCGCCAGCAGCCGTACTCCAGGGCGGCGCGATGAAGCTTTCTTT. Its translation is CASSRTPGRRDEAFF.

The V call is TRBV4-2, the J call TRBJ2-7; TRBD2 agrees at 11 bases. The CDR3 is 16 amino acids. V dropped 3 bases and J dropped 0; count of bases not matched to a gene: 4. CDR1 LGHNA and CDR2 YNFKEQ come from the germline V gene. CDR3 sequence reads: CASSQIAGGTSYEQYF. CDR3 nucleotides: TGTGCCAGCAGCCAGATAGCGGGGGGGACCTCCTACGAGCAGTACTTC.

V is TRBV30 and J is TRBJ1-1, with 8 bases fitting TRBD1. The V segment lost 7 bases and the J segment 5 bases; nucleotides outside the gene matches: 15. The germline V gene encodes CDR1 GTSNPN and CDR2 SVGIG (reference sequence). The CDR3 is made up of 15 amino acids. DNA of the CDR3: TGTGCCTCCAGTACTCCACAGGGGGGGACGACTGAAGCTTTCTTT. This encodes CASSTPQGGTTEAFF. The variable domain in full, completed from reference TRBV30 and TRBJ1-1, reads SQTIHQWPATLVQPVGSPLSLECTVEGTSNPNLYWYRQAAGRGLQLLFYSVGIGQISSEVPQNLSASRPQDRQFILSSKKLLLSDSGFYLCASSTPQGGTTEAFFGQGTRLTVV.

The rearrangement joins TRBV5-1 to TRBJ2-5; 10 bases align to TRBD2. V lost 5 bases, J lost 5 bases, and 12 bases stayed unmatched. Germline V lookup: CDR1 SGHRS, CDR2 YFSETQ. The CDR3 consists of 16 residues. The CDR3 reads CASSTRASGSGETQYF. In DNA, the CDR3 is TGCGCCAGCAGTACCCGGGCTAGCGGGAGTGGTGAGACCCAGTACTTC.

This clone was detected a few times. The chain uses TRBV7-9 and TRBJ2-2; a weak D match, TRBD2 (7 bases). Trimming took off 2 bases at V and 4 bases at J, with 11 bases between the two ends. From germline, CDR1 is SEHNR and CDR2 FQNEAQ (reference sequence). There are 15 residues in the CDR3. Here the CDR3 DNA reads TGTGCCAGCAGCTTACGGGGGGCAGGCACCGGGGAGCTGTTTTTT. Amino acid sequence: CASSLRGAGTGELFF.

The V call is TRBV19, the J call TRBJ2-3; TRBD1 aligns across 8 bases. The V gene's germline CDR1 is LNHDA and CDR2 SQIVND (reference sequence). Trimming cost V 3 bases and J 2 bases; bases outside gene matches: 13. The CDR3 contains 18 residues. The CDR3, as DNA: TGTGCCAGTAGTATGATTTCTCAGGGGGCGAGATCCACAGATACGCAGTATTTT. The encoded protein is CASSMISQGARSTDTQYF.

The rearrangement joins TRBV10-1 to TRBJ2-2; tentative D call: TRBD2 (6 bases). Trimming took off 11 bases at V and 3 bases at J, with 16 bases between the two ends. This CDR3 has 14 amino acids. Germline V gene lookup returns CDR1 WNHNN and CDR2 SYGVQD (reference sequence). The CDR3 is CAAREDPDTGELFF. Written as DNA, the CDR3 is TGCGCCGCGAGGGAGGACCCTGACACCGGGGAGCTGTTTTTT.

The genes are TRBV6-7 and TRBJ2-7; TRBD1 aligns across 7 bases. TRBV6-7 is known as an ORF, though its function is uncertain. V trimming: 6 bases; J trimming: 3 bases; junction bases outside the gene matches: 8. This CDR3 spans 14 amino acids. CDR3 in DNA: TGTGCCAGCAGGGGAGCCGACAGGGTCTACGAGCAGTACTTC. Its protein is CASRGADRVYEQYF.

The CDR3 protein is CASLRTRGANVLTF. CDR3 DNA sequence: TGTGCCAGCCTCAGGACTAGAGGGGCCAACGTCCTGACTTTC. V and J are TRBV11-2 and TRBJ2-6; 7 bases line up with TRBD2. The CDR3 is made up of 14 amino acids. V lost 8 bases to trimming and J lost 4 bases; unmatched junction nucleotides: 5. Germline V CDR1 and CDR2: SGHAT, FQNNGV.

This rearrangement joins TRBV6-1 to TRBJ2-6, with D maybe TRBD2 (6 bases). The CDR3 has 14 amino acids. The germline V gene has CDR1 MNHNS and CDR2 SASEGT. V was trimmed by 8 bases and J by 0 bases, leaving 8 bases between them. Written as DNA, the CDR3 is TGTGCCAGCCGGGGAGGCTCTGGGGCCAACGTCCTGACTTTC. It specifies CASRGGSGANVLTF.

The chain carries TRBV18 and TRBJ2-1; a weak D match, TRBD2 (5 bases). V dropped 0 bases and J dropped 8 bases, with 14 bases sitting between them. The CDR3 extends over 15 amino acids. CDR1 KGHSH and CDR2 LQKENI come from the germline V gene. In nucleotides, the CDR3 is TGTGCCAGCTCACCACCGTCCGAGTCCGGGGATGAGCAGTTCTTC. Its protein product is CASSPPSESGDEQFF.

This sequence joins TRBV5-4 and TRBJ1-1; weak D call: TRBD1 (5 bases). The CDR3 is 14 amino acids. CDR1 is SGHNT and CDR2 is YYREEE in the germline V gene (reference sequence). Deletions cut 0 bases from V and 1 base from J, with 7 bases between. CDR3 sequence (DNA): TGTGCCAGCAGCTTGGGGGGCCGGAACACTGAAGCTTTCTTT. This codes for CASSLGGRNTEAFF.